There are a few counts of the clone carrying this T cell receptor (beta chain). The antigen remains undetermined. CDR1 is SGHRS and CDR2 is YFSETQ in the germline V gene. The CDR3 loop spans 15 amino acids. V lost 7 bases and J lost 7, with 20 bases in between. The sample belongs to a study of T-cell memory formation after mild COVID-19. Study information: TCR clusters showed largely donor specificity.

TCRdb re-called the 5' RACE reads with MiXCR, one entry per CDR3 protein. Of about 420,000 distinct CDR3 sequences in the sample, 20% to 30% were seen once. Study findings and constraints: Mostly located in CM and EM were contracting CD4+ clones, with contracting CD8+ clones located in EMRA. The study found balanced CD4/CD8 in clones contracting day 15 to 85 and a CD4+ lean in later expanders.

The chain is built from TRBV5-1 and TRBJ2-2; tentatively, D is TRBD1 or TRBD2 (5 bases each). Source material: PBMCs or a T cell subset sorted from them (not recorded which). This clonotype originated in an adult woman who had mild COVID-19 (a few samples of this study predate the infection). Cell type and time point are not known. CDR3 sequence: CASGSPGQGDGELFF. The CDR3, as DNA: TGCGCCAGCGGTTCCCCAGGCCAGGGAGACGGGGAGCTGTTTTTT. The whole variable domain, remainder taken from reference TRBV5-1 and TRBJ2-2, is KAGVTQTPRYLIKTRGQQVTLSCSPISGHRSVSWYQQTPGQGLQFLFEYFSETQRNKGNFPGRFSGRQFSNSRSEMNVSTLELGDSALYLCASGSPGQGDGELFFGEGSRLTVL.